The 18 T cell receptor beta chains given below trace back to one sample, sequenced in a study of technical replicates of blood from several donors. Sequencing used immunoSEQ multiplex PCR; TCRdb keeps in-frame clones, though not all of them. This sample has roughly 90,000 clones, with 90% to 96% found just once. The sample was T cells isolated from PBMCs. These receptors all come from a human donor in good health.

This clone was seen a few times. The chain couples TRBV29-1 to TRBJ1-2; D is perhaps TRBD1 (5 bases). The CDR3 consists of 14 residues. The germline V gene has CDR1 SQVTM and CDR2 ANQGSEA. The V gene lost 4 bases and the J gene lost 0 bases, with 12 bases spanning the gap. The CDR3 DNA follows: TGCAGCGTTGCTGGGAGGGGCACTAACTATGGCTACACCTTC. Amino acids: CSVAGRGTNYGYTF. The whole variable domain, filled in from reference TRBV29-1 and TRBJ1-2, reads SAVISQKPSRDICQRGTSLTIQCQVDSQVTMMFWYRQQPGQSLTLIATANQGSEATYESGFVIDKFPISRPNLTFSTLTVSNMSPEDSSIYLCSVAGRGTNYGYTFGSGTRLTVV.

This clone was counted once. The chain employs TRBV19 and TRBJ1-5; D is possibly TRBD1 (5 bases). The germline gives CDR1 LNHDA, CDR2 SQIVND (reference sequence). V was cut by 9 bases and J by 2 bases, with 14 bases left in between. The length of the CDR3 is 14 residues. CDR3 bases: TGTGCCAGCGCGGGGCAGGGTGGCAATCAGCCCCAGCATTTT. Amino acid sequence: CASAGQGGNQPQHF.

The chain couples TRBV25-1 to TRBJ2-7; the D gene is possibly TRBD2 (6 bases). The CDR3 has 12 amino acids. Trimming left V 5 bases short and J 4 bases short, with 9 bases between. Germline V gives CDR1 MGHDK, CDR2 SYGVNS. CDR3: CASSPGGYEQYF. CDR3 in DNA: TGTGCCAGCAGTCCTGGGGGGTACGAGCAGTACTTC.

The genes are TRBV5-1 and TRBJ1-2; 9 bases line up with TRBD1. The length of the CDR3 is 13 residues. In germline, CDR1 is SGHRS, CDR2 YFSETQ. After removal of 6 bases from V and 6 bases from J, the junction contained 6 bases not matched to a gene. This CDR3 reads CASNPDRGNGYTF. CDR3 nucleotide sequence: TGCGCCAGCAACCCGGACAGGGGAAATGGCTACACCTTC.

The rearrangement uses TRBV10-3 and TRBJ2-1; D may be TRBD1 (6 bases). V was clipped by 10 bases and J by 5 bases, with 21 bases between them. Germline values: CDR1 ENHRY, CDR2 SYGVKD. The CDR3 runs 15 residues. CDR3 DNA: TGTGCCACGACAGGCGCCAAAGGCCCCAACAATGAGCAGTTCTTC. This translates into CATTGAKGPNNEQFF.

This sequence joins TRBV6-1 and TRBJ1-5; TRBD1 agrees at 10 bases. The CDR3 contains 15 residues. Germline V CDR1 and CDR2: MNHNS, SASEGT. V trimming: 2 bases; J trimming: 5 bases; junction bases outside the gene matches: 3. The CDR3, as DNA: TGTGCCAGCAGTGAATGGACAGGGGGTTATCAGCCCCAGCATTTT. Amino acid sequence: CASSEWTGGYQPQHF.

The rearrangement uses TRBV2 and TRBJ1-4; weak D call: TRBD1 (5 bases). Trimming shortened V by 7 bases and J by 7 bases, and 10 bases separated the two germline ends. CDR3 length equals 12 residues. Germline V CDR1 and CDR2: SNHLY, FYNNEI. CDR3 bases: TGTGCCAGCAACTTAGGGGTTGAAAAACTGTTTTTT. It is translated as CASNLGVEKLFF.

The chain uses TRBV27 and TRBJ2-7; D gene ambiguous. From germline, CDR1 is MNHEY and CDR2 SMNVEV (reference sequence). With 10 bases removed from V and 2 bases from J, the gap between germline ends came to 9 bases. The CDR3 sequence is 11 residues long. The CDR3 region is CATGSTYEQYF. The CDR3 bases are TGTGCCACCGGGTCTACCTACGAGCAGTACTTC.

Details on this clone: At one boundary the junction diverges from the germline segment, which might be a read error. J is TRBJ1-4 and V is TRBV2, with TRBD1 identical over 9 bases. Looked up from germline, CDR1 is SNHLY and CDR2 is FYNNEI. The CDR3 spans 15 residues. This CDR3 is CASGDRGFVSEKLFF. In nucleotides, the CDR3 is TGTGCCAGCGGTGACAGGGGGTTTGTAAGTGAAAAACTGTTTTTT.

The chain combines TRBV7-6 with TRBJ2-5; 9 bases align to TRBD1. CDR1 is SGHVS and CDR2 is FNYEAQ in the germline V gene. Trimming removed 10 bases from V and 5 bases from J; junction bases left unmatched: 8. This CDR3 comprises 13 residues. CDR3 bases: TGTGCCACCCAACAGGGGGCGCGGGAGACCCAGTACTTC. It codes for CATQQGARETQYF.

The V call is TRBV5-1, the J call TRBJ2-7; unclear D gene. V was cut by 0 bases and J by 2 bases, with 9 bases left in between. The CDR3 length is 14 residues. Germline lookup yields CDR1 SGHRS and CDR2 YFSETQ. The CDR3 protein is CASSLESGAYEQYF. The CDR3 nucleotides read TGCGCCAGCAGCTTGGAATCCGGAGCCTACGAGCAGTACTTC.

This rearrangement joins TRBV19 to TRBJ2-1; D is undetermined. V was clipped by 3 bases and J by 9 bases, with 12 bases between them. The CDR3 is 13 residues long. CDR1 is LNHDA, CDR2 SQIVND, per germline (reference sequence). CDR3 protein: CASSMVAIGEQFF. As DNA, the CDR3 is TGTGCCAGTAGTATGGTAGCCATAGGTGAGCAGTTCTTC.

This clone was counted once. The chain recombines TRBV9 with TRBJ1-1; 8 nucleotides align to TRBD1. The J segment lost 8 bases and the V segment lost 4 bases, leaving 7 bases of the junction unmatched. The CDR3 runs 13 residues. In germline, CDR1 is SGDLS, CDR2 YYNGEE. The CDR3: CASSTTGAGEAFF. The CDR3 DNA is TGTGCCAGCAGCACGACAGGGGCAGGAGAAGCTTTCTTT.

In its sample, this clone was seen once. The chain uses TRBV6-1 and TRBJ2-7; D is perhaps TRBD2 (6 bases). Germline V gene data show CDR1 as MNHNS and CDR2 as SASEGT. The V end lost 0 bases, the J end lost 0 bases, and 15 bases lay between the germline ends. This CDR3 spans 17 amino acids. CDR3 region: CASSEALEGEVSYEQYF. The CDR3 region has the DNA TGTGCCAGCAGTGAAGCGCTGGAGGGAGAGGTCTCCTACGAGCAGTACTTC.

This clone was seen only once. The chain links TRBV21-1 to TRBJ2-7; TRBD1 is the table's D call and was not checked against the DNA. TRBV21-1 is marked as a pseudogene. This CDR3 contains 15 residues. The CDR3 DNA sequence: TGTGCCAGCAGCATACGGGACAGTTCAACCTACGAGCAGTACTTC. Translated, it gives CASSIRDSSTYEQYF.

The V and J genes are TRBV4-3 and TRBJ2-1; a possible D gene is TRBD2 (5 bases). Germline lookup yields CDR1 LGHNA and CDR2 YSLEER. The CDR3 runs to 15 residues. Trimming cost V 1 base and J 7 bases, with 14 bases left between them. CDR3 in amino acids: CASSQGLSGVNEQFF. DNA of the CDR3: TGCGCCAGCAGCCAAGGGTTAAGCGGTGTAAATGAGCAGTTCTTC.

The sample holds one count of this clone. The V gene is TRBV27, the J gene TRBJ2-1; D is possibly TRBD2 (6 bases). The CDR3 runs 16 residues. The V and J ends lost 3 bases and 3 bases respectively, with 15 bases between them. Germline CDR1 MNHEY, CDR2 SMNVEV (reference sequence). CDR3 coding DNA: TGTGCCAGCAGTTTGCTAGGCGGGGCCCTCTACAATGAGCAGTTCTTC. It is translated as CASSLLGGALYNEQFF.

The V gene is TRBV30, the J gene TRBJ1-4; perhaps TRBD1 as D (6 bases). V lost 3 bases to trimming and J lost 7 bases, with 15 bases between them. There are 14 residues in the CDR3. CDR1 and CDR2 (germline): GTSNPN, SVGIG (reference sequence). In DNA, the CDR3 is TGTGCCTGGAGGGCGACAGGAGAAGGTGAAAAACTGTTTTTT. It specifies CAWRATGEGEKLFF.